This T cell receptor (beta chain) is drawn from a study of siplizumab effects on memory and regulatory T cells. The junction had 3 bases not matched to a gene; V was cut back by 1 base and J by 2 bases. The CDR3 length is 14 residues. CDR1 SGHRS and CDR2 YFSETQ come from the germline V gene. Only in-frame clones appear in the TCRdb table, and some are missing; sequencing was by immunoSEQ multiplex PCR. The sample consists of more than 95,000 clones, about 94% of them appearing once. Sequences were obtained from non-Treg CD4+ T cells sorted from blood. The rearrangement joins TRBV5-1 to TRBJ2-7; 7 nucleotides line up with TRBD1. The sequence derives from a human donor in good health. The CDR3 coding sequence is TGCGCCAGCAGCTTGACAGGGGACCCCTACGAGCAGTACTTC. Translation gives CASSLTGDPYEQYF.